A single sample gave rise to the 27 T cell receptor beta chains below, sequenced in a study of T cell responses to AZD1222 COVID-19 vaccine. Method: immunoSEQ multiplex PCR; TCRdb's copy keeps in-frame clones and lacks some. The sample lists 150,000 to 200,000 clones; 80% to 95% were seen once. The sequencing here drew on peripheral blood, taken 28 days after the second AZD1222 dose. The receptors originated from an adult who received the AZD1222 COVID-19 vaccine.

This rearrangement joins TRBV5-1 to TRBJ1-3; D is possibly TRBD1 (6 bases). The CDR3 is made up of 16 amino acids. V lost 0 bases to trimming and J lost 4 bases, with 14 bases between them. The V gene's germline CDR1 is SGHRS and CDR2 YFSETQ. CDR3 in DNA: TGCGCCAGCAGCTTGGATTCTACAGGGATCGGAAACACCATATATTTT. This sequence encodes CASSLDSTGIGNTIYF.

This clone was seen only once. The CDR3 is CASSVSGRGTDTQYF. CDR3 DNA sequence: TGTGCCAGCAGCGTCTCGGGGAGGGGCACAGATACGCAGTATTTT. The gene calls are TRBV9 and TRBJ2-3; 7 nucleotides match TRBD2. Unmatched junction bases numbered 4, after V lost 2 bases and J lost 1 base. This CDR3 has 15 amino acids. CDR1 is SGDLS, CDR2 YYNGEE, per germline.

V gene TRBV6-5 combines with J gene TRBJ2-3, with D perhaps TRBD2 (7 bases). This CDR3 spans 15 amino acids. V lost 10 bases to trimming and J lost 2 bases, with 19 bases between them. Germline CDR1 MNHEY, CDR2 SVGAGI. As DNA, the CDR3 is TGTGCCACCCGTTGGGCGGGGGCCGACACAGATACGCAGTATTTT. Translation gives CATRWAGADTDTQYF.

This clone was observed a handful of times. This rearrangement joins TRBV2 to TRBJ1-3; possible D gene TRBD1, 5 bases. Looked up from germline, CDR1 is SNHLY and CDR2 is FYNNEI. CDR3 length: 14 residues. With 3 bases removed from V and 1 base from J, the gap between germline ends came to 7 bases. The CDR3 coding sequence is TGTGCCAGCAGTGAGGGGGGATCTGGAAACACCATATATTTT. Its translation: CASSEGGSGNTIYF.

V and J are TRBV15 and TRBJ1-2, with D possibly being TRBD1 (5 bases). Per germline, CDR1 LNHNV and CDR2 YYDKDF (reference sequence). V gave up 5 bases and J gave up 8 bases, with 12 bases separating them. This CDR3 is 12 amino acids long. The CDR3 bases are TGTGCCACCAGCGGGGGACCGGTGGGCTACACCTTC. Its protein product is CATSGGPVGYTF.

The gene calls are TRBV29-1 and TRBJ2-1, with 11 bases that match TRBD2. The CDR3 runs to 15 residues. Germline CDR1 is SQVTM and CDR2 is ANQGSEA. V trimming: 5 bases; J trimming: 2 bases; junction bases outside the gene matches: 5. Here the CDR3 reads CSVPSGRPTYNEQFF. CDR3 DNA sequence: TGCAGCGTTCCTAGCGGGAGGCCCACCTACAATGAGCAGTTCTTC.

The J gene is TRBJ2-1, the V gene TRBV19; TRBD2 matches 13 bases. The V segment lost 9 bases and the J segment 10 bases; nucleotides outside the gene matches: 6. This CDR3 comprises 13 residues. The germline gives CDR1 LNHDA, CDR2 SQIVND (reference sequence). CDR3: CASRLAGGWEQFF. The CDR3 DNA follows: TGTGCCAGCCGACTAGCGGGGGGATGGGAGCAGTTCTTC.

The chain recombines TRBV3-1 (or the pseudogene TRBV3-2) with TRBJ1-1; perhaps TRBD1 as D (5 bases). The CDR3 spans 13 residues. CDR1 and CDR2 from the germline V gene are LGHDT and YNNKEL (reference sequence). The V end lost 2 bases, the J end lost 3 bases, and 7 bases lay between the germline ends. The CDR3 here is CASSQMGDTEAFF. The DNA for the CDR3 is TGTGCCAGCAGCCAAATGGGGGACACTGAAGCTTTCTTT.

V usage is TRBV30 and J usage is TRBJ1-1; tentative D call: TRBD1 (5 bases). From germline, CDR1 is GTSNPN and CDR2 SVGIG (reference sequence). V shed 0 bases and J shed 0 bases, with 8 bases lying between them. This CDR3 is 14 amino acids long. CDR3 amino acids: CAWSVRQLNTEAFF. The CDR3 DNA follows: TGTGCCTGGAGTGTACGACAGCTGAACACTGAAGCTTTCTTT.

The chain recombines TRBV19 with TRBJ2-3; tentatively, D is TRBD2 (5 bases). V dropped 2 bases and J dropped 4 bases, with 16 bases sitting between them. From germline, CDR1 is LNHDA and CDR2 SQIVND (reference sequence). CDR3 length: 16 residues. CDR3 in DNA: TGTGCCAGTAGTATAAGGCTCGGGCCCGGGGCAGATACGCAGTATTTT. Protein: CASSIRLGPGADTQYF.

V gene TRBV25-1 combines with J gene TRBJ2-7; TRBD1 or TRBD2 may be the D gene (5 bases each). From germline, CDR1 is MGHDK and CDR2 SYGVNS. The length of the CDR3 is 15 residues. The ends were cut back, 6 bases at V and 7 bases at J, with 22 bases in the middle. The CDR3 sequence: CASRATGTPLGEQYF. The CDR3 region has the DNA TGTGCCAGCAGGGCGACCGGGACCCCATTAGGGGAGCAGTACTTC.

This clone came up once. J is TRBJ2-7 and V is TRBV2; TRBD2 aligns across 10 bases. CDR1 and CDR2 (germline): SNHLY, FYNNEI. V shed 5 bases and J 7 bases; nucleotides not matched to a gene: 17. CDR3 length equals 17 residues. CDR3 sequence: CASSFLRDLAGVREQYF. Here the CDR3 DNA reads TGTGCCAGCAGTTTCCTGAGGGACCTAGCGGGAGTCAGGGAGCAGTACTTC.

The J gene is TRBJ2-3, the V gene TRBV4-2, with TRBD2 identical over 9 bases. V lost 0 bases, J lost 3 bases, and 7 bases stayed unmatched. The germline V gene encodes CDR1 LGHNA and CDR2 YNFKEQ. This CDR3 contains 17 residues. The CDR3 sequence is CASSQERAGGGTDTQYF. The DNA of the CDR3 is TGTGCCAGCAGCCAAGAACGTGCGGGAGGGGGGACAGATACGCAGTATTTT.

This chain joins TRBV4-3 and TRBJ2-7, with D hard to call. Germline CDR1 and CDR2: LGHNA and YSLEER. The V end was cut by 1 base, the J end by 6 bases, with 13 bases between. This CDR3 is built from 14 residues. CDR3 coding DNA: TGCGCCAGCAGCCAAGCCCCGGCCATTGGCGAGCAGTACTTC. Residues: CASSQAPAIGEQYF.

CDR3 nucleotide sequence: TGTGCCAGCAGCCTACGTAGGGAGACCCAGTACTTC. Protein sequence: CASSLRRETQYF. The V call is TRBV7-2, the J call TRBJ2-5; D gene uncertain. CDR3 length: 12 amino acids. V shed 5 bases and J shed 5 bases, with 9 bases lying between them. The V gene's germline CDR1 is SGHTA and CDR2 FQGNSA.

The rearrangement joins TRBV6-2 or TRBV6-3 to TRBJ2-7; D is perhaps TRBD2 (5 bases). V lost 0 bases and J 2 bases, leaving 5 bases between the germline ends. Germline loops: CDR1 MNHEY, CDR2 SVGEGT. The CDR3 has 13 amino acids. The CDR3 bases are TGTGCCAGCAGTTACTCCGGGGCCTACGAGCAGTACTTC. It specifies CASSYSGAYEQYF.

The rearrangement links TRBV7-6 to TRBJ2-3; 8 bases map to TRBD2. Germline CDR1 and CDR2: SGHVS and FNYEAQ. This CDR3 contains 14 residues. Trimming cost V 6 bases and J 7 bases; bases outside gene matches: 9. CDR3 region: CASRHAGGGNTQYF. CDR3 DNA sequence: TGTGCCAGCAGACATGCGGGGGGAGGGAATACGCAGTATTTT.

The chain uses TRBV6-5 and TRBJ1-6; TRBD1 agrees at 7 bases. The CDR3 consists of 15 residues. Germline V gene data show CDR1 as MNHEY and CDR2 as SVGAGI. Trimming at V came to 0 bases and at J to 7 bases, leaving 3 bases not matched to a gene. CDR3 sequence (DNA): TGTGCCAGCAGTTACTCCATCAGGGGGAATTCACCCCTCCACTTT. Protein: CASSYSIRGNSPLHF.

The CDR3 is CASSLSQRGNSPLHF. CDR3 bases: TGTGCCAGCAGCTTGTCACAGAGGGGTAATTCACCCCTCCACTTT. The chain combines TRBV7-9 with TRBJ1-6; tentatively, D is TRBD1 (5 bases). CDR1 and CDR2 (germline): SEHNR, FQNEAQ (reference sequence). The CDR3 totals 15 residues. V was cut by 3 bases and J by 6 bases, with 12 bases left in between.

Concerning this clone: A read error may produce the germline difference seen at one junction end. CDR3 protein: CASSLGGSGASEQCF. CDR3 sequence (DNA): TGTGCCAGCAGTTTGGGGGGTAGTGGAGCCTCCGAGCAGTGCTTC. The chain couples TRBV7-7 to TRBJ2-7; maybe TRBD2 (6 bases). Germline V lookup: CDR1 SSHAT, CDR2 FNYEAQ (reference sequence). The CDR3 contains 15 residues.

The chain is built from TRBV7-2 and TRBJ1-4; no reliable D call. The CDR3 totals 15 residues. With 1 base removed from V and 4 bases from J, the gap between germline ends came to 10 bases. From germline, CDR1 is SGHTA and CDR2 FQGNSA. The CDR3 DNA sequence: TGTGCCAGCAGCTTAGTTGCCGGATATAATGAAAAACTGTTTTTT. Its translation: CASSLVAGYNEKLFF.

This chain uses TRBV11-2 with TRBJ1-2; possible D gene TRBD1, 6 bases. Trimming removed 6 bases from V and 0 bases from J, with 17 bases in between. Germline V CDR1 and CDR2: SGHAT, FQNNGV. This CDR3 is built from 16 residues. The CDR3 DNA reads TGTGCCAGCAGGGTTCTCCGGGGGCGGCCTAACTATGGCTACACCTTC. Its translation: CASRVLRGRPNYGYTF.

This chain joins TRBV6-5 and TRBJ1-2; 7 positions agree with TRBD1. This CDR3 spans 16 amino acids. J gave up 2 bases and V 3 bases, and 9 bases lay outside the gene matches. Germline V CDR1 and CDR2: MNHEY, SVGAGI. DNA for the CDR3: TGTGCCAGCAGTTATTTAGGAGGGGGCAAGAACTATGGCTACACCTTC. Protein sequence: CASSYLGGGKNYGYTF.

The chain links TRBV7-9 to TRBJ2-2, with D unclear. The CDR3 is 13 residues long. CDR1 SEHNR and CDR2 FQNEAQ come from the germline V gene (reference sequence). Trimming took off 2 bases at V and 6 bases at J, with 7 bases between the two ends. CDR3 amino acids: CASSLPKAGELFF. The CDR3 DNA reads TGTGCCAGCAGCTTACCGAAGGCCGGGGAGCTGTTTTTT.

This clone was observed a single time. CDR3: CASSEGTLSEQYF. Written as DNA, the CDR3 is TGTGCCAGCAGCGAGGGGACACTCTCCGAGCAGTACTTC. The V call is TRBV9, the J call TRBJ2-7; D is possibly TRBD1 (6 bases). Trimming took 3 bases from V and 6 from J, leaving 13 bases between them. Germline loops: CDR1 SGDLS, CDR2 YYNGEE. CDR3 length: 13 residues. Based on the CDR3 plus reference TRBV9 and TRBJ2-7, the full variable domain is DSGVTQTPKHLITATGQRVTLRCSPRSGDLSVYWYQQSLDQGLQFLIQYYNGEERAKGNILERFSAQQFPDLHSELNLSSLELGDSALYFCASSEGTLSEQYFGPGTRLTVT.

This chain uses TRBV5-1 with TRBJ1-5; no clear D. Trimming took 0 bases from V and 1 from J, leaving 8 bases between them. Germline CDR1 SGHRS, CDR2 YFSETQ. The CDR3 spans 15 residues. The CDR3 loop is CASSLVPGSNQPQHF. As DNA, the CDR3 is TGCGCCAGCAGCTTGGTTCCCGGGAGCAATCAGCCCCAGCATTTT.

The chain couples TRBV9 to TRBJ2-1; D possibly corresponds to TRBD2 (6 bases). CDR3 size: 18 residues. V was shortened by 0 bases and J by 0 bases, with 16 bases between the two germline ends. The germline gives CDR1 SGDLS, CDR2 YYNGEE. The CDR3 DNA is TGTGCCAGCAGCGTAGAGGGACTTCTTCCCCGCTCCTACAATGAGCAGTTCTTC. Amino acids: CASSVEGLLPRSYNEQFF.